The 10 T cell receptor beta chains below were found in one sample sequenced in a study of vaccination and CD4 T cells after COVID-19. The Oncomine TCR Beta short-read assay sequenced DNA from cultured CD4+ T cells. TCRdb re-derived calls from the PCR reads in MiXCR, one entry per CDR3 protein. The data hold approximately 15,000 distinct CDR3 sequences, with roughly 80% observed a single time. The antigens of these receptors remain unknown. Stated treatment: roughly ten-day PBMC culture with coronavirus spike peptide pools or control peptides (ViraFEST assay). Source: CD4+ T cells from blood, cultured in vitro, taken after SARS-CoV-2 vaccination. The receptors were gathered from a human donor who received a COVID-19 vaccine.

About this clonotype itself: One junction end disagrees with the germline gene, perhaps due to a read error. The genes are TRBV9 and TRBJ2-1; 7 bases align to TRBD1. CDR3 length: 16 residues. The germline V gene has CDR1 SGDLS and CDR2 YYNGEE. The CDR3 DNA sequence: TGTGCCAGCAGCCCCATAACAGGGGCCTCCGACAATGAGCAGTTCTTC. Its translation: CASSPITGASDNEQFF.

The CDR3 loop is CASTSGRGQGTDTQYF. CDR3 DNA sequence: TGTGCCAGCACTTCCGGTCGGGGGCAGGGAACAGATACGCAGTATTTT. This sequence joins TRBV6-1 and TRBJ2-3, with D perhaps given as TRBD1 or TRBD2 (6 bases each). CDR1 and CDR2 (germline): MNHNS, SASEGT. The V and J ends lost 7 bases and 3 bases respectively, with 20 bases between them. The CDR3 loop spans 16 amino acids.

This clonotype was observed a handful of times. CDR3 residues: CASSPARTPYNEQFF. CDR3 sequence (DNA): TGTGCCAGCAGCCCAGCAAGGACCCCATACAATGAGCAGTTCTTC. The chain uses TRBV5-4 and TRBJ2-1; no reliable D call. Between the trimmed V and J ends, which lost 4 bases and 4 bases, there was a span of 15 bases. This CDR3 is 15 amino acids long. In germline, CDR1 is SGHNT, CDR2 YYREEE (reference sequence).

This rearrangement joins TRBV7-2 to TRBJ2-1; the D gene could be TRBD1 or TRBD2 (5 bases each). Germline CDR1 SGHTA, CDR2 FQGNSA. The CDR3 sequence is 14 residues long. The V and J ends lost 5 bases and 6 bases respectively, with 14 bases between them. The CDR3 nucleotides are TGTGCCAGCAGCCCTGGATATGGGGGCAATGAGCAGTTCTTC. It encodes CASSPGYGGNEQFF.

The chain is built from TRBV30 and TRBJ2-2; the D is unclear. Germline values: CDR1 GTSNPN, CDR2 SVGIG (reference sequence). Trimming removed 0 bases from V and 1 base from J, with 3 bases in between. This CDR3 has 13 residues. CDR3 in amino acids: CAWSVLNTGELFF. The DNA for the CDR3 is TGTGCCTGGAGTGTACTGAACACCGGGGAGCTGTTTTTT.

Here the CDR3 reads CSASPVARSQETQYF. The CDR3 nucleotides are TGCAGTGCTAGCCCGGTAGCGAGATCCCAAGAGACCCAGTACTTC. The chain is built from TRBV20-1 and TRBJ2-5, with D possibly matching TRBD2 (5 bases). Germline V gives CDR1 DFQATT, CDR2 SNEGSKA (reference sequence). The CDR3 length is 15 residues. V was cut by 3 bases and J by 1 base, with 15 bases left in between.

This clonotype was counted only a few times. The V gene is TRBV20-1, the J gene TRBJ1-5, with 7 bases aligning to TRBD1. The ends lost 1 base at V and 0 bases at J; junction bases unmatched: 15. Germline-derived CDR1 and CDR2 are DFQATT and SNEGSKA (reference sequence). This CDR3 comprises 19 residues. CDR3 in DNA: TGCAGTGCTAGAGCCACTCAACAGGGGCGCTTTTATAGCAATCAGCCCCAGCATTTT. It is translated as CSARATQQGRFYSNQPQHF.

This sequence joins TRBV19 and TRBJ1-5; TRBD1 aligns across 10 bases. With V trimmed by 6 bases and J by 6 bases, 11 bases remained unmatched. The CDR3 is 16 amino acids. Germline CDR1 reads LNHDA; CDR2 reads SQIVND (reference sequence). CDR3 in DNA: TGTGCCAGTAGCCAAGCCGGGACAGGGGTGGGTCAGCCCCAGCATTTT. The encoded protein is CASSQAGTGVGQPQHF.

The genes are TRBV25-1 and TRBJ1-4; 7 bases map to TRBD1. The V segment lost 6 bases and the J segment 7 bases; nucleotides outside the gene matches: 5. CDR3 length: 13 residues. Germline CDR1 is MGHDK and CDR2 is SYGVNS. CDR3 in amino acids: CASRDRVTEKLFF. As DNA, the CDR3 is TGTGCCAGCAGAGACAGGGTAACTGAAAAACTGTTTTTT. Together with reference TRBV25-1 and TRBJ1-4, the CDR3 gives the full variable domain: EADIYQTPRYLVIGTGKKITLECSQTMGHDKMYWYQQDPGMELHLIHYSYGVNSTEKGDLSSESTVSRIRTEHFPLTLESARPSHTSQYLCASRDRVTEKLFFGSGTQLSVL.

The chain is built from TRBV6-1 and TRBJ2-3, with D possibly matching TRBD1 (5 bases). V lost 3 bases and J lost 1, with 8 bases in between. Germline V gives CDR1 MNHNS, CDR2 SASEGT. This CDR3 region has 14 residues. For the CDR3, the DNA is TGTGCCAGCAGTGAGGACATAGGCACAGATACGCAGTATTTT. Translating gives CASSEDIGTDTQYF.